This T cell receptor beta chain was recovered during a study of T cell changes during pregnancy in multiple sclerosis. Profiled with immunoSEQ multiplex PCR; TCRdb holds only in-frame clones, not every one. The table has approximately 100,000 clones, around nine tenths seen once; the top ten hold roughly 0.88%. This CDR3 contains 14 residues. The germline V gene has CDR1 LNHNV and CDR2 YYDKDF (reference sequence). The V gene lost 4 bases and the J gene lost 4 bases, with 12 bases spanning the gap. The sample in question was peripheral blood, obtained after pregnancy. The rearrangement joins TRBV15 to TRBJ2-3, with D possibly matching TRBD1 (5 bases). This receptor was taken from a female donor with multiple sclerosis, enrolled in a pregnancy study. The CDR3 reads CATSIGHQADTQYF. The CDR3, as DNA: TGTGCCACCAGCATCGGACATCAGGCAGATACGCAGTATTTT.